The next 24 T cell receptor beta chains were all read from a single sample in a study of cytomegalovirus exposure and HLA in healthy donors. TCRdb's copy holds only in-frame clones and misses some; the assay was immunoSEQ multiplex PCR. The sample comprises about 180,000 clones, roughly nine tenths of which are singletons, and roughly 2.7% rests with the top ten. Material: PBMCs. These receptors were obtained from a man aged 18 to 30 in good health and CMV-seropositive.

Remarks on this clone: Other DNA sequences in this sample translate to the same CDR3. J is TRBJ1-5 and V is TRBV30; D unresolved. V was pared by 0 bases and J by 7 bases, with 10 bases between. CDR1 is GTSNPN, CDR2 SVGIG, per germline (reference sequence). The CDR3 length is 13 residues. The CDR3 DNA sequence: TGTGCCTGGAGTGTACGGGGAAGCCAGCCCCAGCATTTT. It translates to CAWSVRGSQPQHF.

This rearrangement joins TRBV20-1 to TRBJ2-2, with D perhaps TRBD2 (5 bases). There are 11 residues in the CDR3. Trimming shortened V by 6 bases and J by 6 bases, and 8 bases separated the two germline ends. Germline CDR1 and CDR2: DFQATT and SNEGSKA (reference sequence). The CDR3 DNA reads as TGCAGTGCCATGGGAGCCGGGGAGCTGTTTTTT. Protein product: CSAMGAGELFF.

The chain links TRBV6-1 to TRBJ2-7, with 7 bases matching TRBD1. The CDR3 runs 15 residues. Germline CDR1 and CDR2: MNHNS and SASEGT. V lost 0 bases to trimming and J lost 3 bases; unmatched junction nucleotides: 5. In DNA form, the CDR3 reads TGTGCCAGCAGTGAAGCTTTAGCAGGGGGCTACGAGCAGTACTTC. The encoded protein is CASSEALAGGYEQYF.

This clone was seen only a few times. V and J are TRBV25-1 and TRBJ2-7; TRBD1 aligns across 10 bases. Germline values: CDR1 MGHDK, CDR2 SYGVNS. The length of the CDR3 is 15 residues. J gave up 2 bases and V 3 bases, and 4 bases lay outside the gene matches. The CDR3 DNA reads as TGTGCCAGCAGTGATCCCGGGACAGGGGCCTACGAGCAGTACTTC. Protein sequence: CASSDPGTGAYEQYF.

The chain links TRBV10-3 to TRBJ2-2; D unclear. Germline V gene sequence: CDR1 ENHRY, CDR2 SYGVKD. V was cut by 0 bases and J by 1 base, with 6 bases left in between. This CDR3 has 15 amino acids. In DNA, the CDR3 is TGTGCCATCAGTGAGTCCATAGAGAACACCGGGGAGCTGTTTTTT. Its protein product is CAISESIENTGELFF.

This chain joins TRBV10-1 and TRBJ1-5; D is ambiguous. Trimming left V 1 base short and J 6 bases short, with 4 bases between. From germline, CDR1 is WNHNN and CDR2 SYGVQD (reference sequence). The CDR3 is made up of 12 amino acids. This CDR3 is CASSEWAQPQHF. The CDR3 DNA sequence: TGCGCCAGCAGTGAGTGGGCTCAGCCCCAGCATTTT.

The J gene is TRBJ2-3, the V gene TRBV18; 7 bases are a match to TRBD1. Germline V CDR1 and CDR2: KGHSH, LQKENI. This CDR3 has 16 residues. Germline trimming cut 3 bases from V and 1 base from J; bases unmatched to any gene: 7. The CDR3 DNA reads as TGTGCCAGCTCACCCTTGGCAGGGGGTGGCACAGATACGCAGTATTTT. Protein: CASSPLAGGGTDTQYF.

The chain joins TRBV28 to TRBJ2-2, with 12 bases lining up with TRBD1. This CDR3 region has 15 residues. Losses at the gene ends were 4 bases for V and 7 bases for J; bases not matched to a gene: 4. The V gene's germline CDR1 is MDHEN and CDR2 SYDVKM. CDR3 amino acids: CASSSGQGAIGELFF. The CDR3, as DNA: TGTGCCAGCAGTTCGGGACAGGGGGCAATCGGGGAGCTGTTTTTT.

This clone was recorded once. The gene calls are TRBV28 and TRBJ2-1, with a weak D call TRBD2 (5 bases). Germline V gives CDR1 MDHEN, CDR2 SYDVKM. This CDR3 has 15 amino acids. Trimming removed 5 bases from V and 1 base from J, with 12 bases in between. The DNA of the CDR3 is TGTGCCAGCAGTGGGAGTCTCGGATCCTACAATGAGCAGTTCTTC. Its protein product is CASSGSLGSYNEQFF.

This chain uses TRBV7-2 with TRBJ2-7, with 7 bases lining up with TRBD1. This CDR3 has 15 residues. Germline V gene data show CDR1 as SGHTA and CDR2 as FQGNSA. J was trimmed by 2 bases and V by 1 base; bases with no gene match: 5. The CDR3 DNA reads as TGTGCCAGCAGCTTAGGTGACAGGGCTACCTACGAGCAGTACTTC. Amino acid sequence: CASSLGDRATYEQYF.

V gene TRBV28 combines with J gene TRBJ2-7; 10 nucleotides match TRBD2. This CDR3 has 15 residues. V was pared by 1 base and J by 5 bases, with 5 bases of the junction left unmatched. Per germline, CDR1 MDHEN and CDR2 SYDVKM. The CDR3 loop reads CASSLYLAGENEQYF. DNA for the CDR3: TGTGCCAGCAGTTTATACCTAGCGGGAGAGAACGAGCAGTACTTC.

The chain uses TRBV7-9 and TRBJ2-7; possibly TRBD1 for D (5 bases). The CDR3 sequence is 16 residues long. With 5 bases removed from V and 0 bases from J, the gap between germline ends came to 17 bases. Germline assignment: CDR1 SEHNR and CDR2 FQNEAQ (reference sequence). CDR3 in amino acids: CASSPQQVLSSYEQYF. In DNA form, the CDR3 reads TGTGCCAGCAGCCCTCAACAGGTTCTAAGCTCCTACGAGCAGTACTTC. Filled out from reference TRBV7-9 and TRBJ2-7, the complete variable domain reads DTGVSQNPRHKITKRGQNVTFRCDPISEHNRLYWYRQTLGQGPEFLTYFQNEAQLEKSRLLSDRFSAERPKGSFSTLEIQRTEQGDSAMYLCASSPQQVLSSYEQYFGPGTRLTVT.

The V and J genes are TRBV7-6 and TRBJ2-5, with unresolved D. Trimming took off 0 bases at V and 4 bases at J, with 6 bases between the two ends. Germline CDR1 reads SGHVS; CDR2 reads FNYEAQ. The CDR3 is 13 amino acids. Here the CDR3 DNA reads TGTGCCAGCAGCTTAGCGTCCGGAGAGACCCAGTACTTC. The encoded protein is CASSLASGETQYF.

The chain employs TRBV4-3 and TRBJ2-1; 8 bases match TRBD2. Trimming at V came to 2 bases and at J to 4 bases, leaving 4 bases not matched to a gene. This CDR3 is 15 amino acids long. The germline CDR1 and CDR2 sequences are LGHNA and YSLEER. The CDR3 nucleotides are TGCGCCAGCAGCCAACGGGGGGGCAAATACAATGAGCAGTTCTTC. Its translation is CASSQRGGKYNEQFF.

This chain connects TRBV7-2 to TRBJ1-1; 9 positions agree with TRBD1. The V segment lost 5 bases and the J segment 9 bases; nucleotides outside the gene matches: 4. Germline lookup yields CDR1 SGHTA and CDR2 FQGNSA. This CDR3 is 12 amino acids long. The CDR3 nucleotides are TGTGCCAGCAGCGAGACAGGGGGGAAAGCTTTCTTT. This translates into CASSETGGKAFF.

The gene calls are TRBV7-6 and TRBJ2-1; 9 bases map to TRBD1. CDR1 is SGHVS and CDR2 is FNYEAQ in the germline V gene. The length of the CDR3 is 20 residues. The J segment lost 4 bases and the V segment lost 1 base, leaving 17 bases of the junction unmatched. In DNA form, the CDR3 reads TGTGCCAGCAGCTTAGAGCCCGGGACAGGGAGTTCCCTGCGATACAATGAGCAGTTCTTC. This sequence encodes CASSLEPGTGSSLRYNEQFF.

The J gene is TRBJ1-3, the V gene TRBV4-3; D unresolved. Trimming shortened V by 0 bases and J by 2 bases, and 11 bases separated the two germline ends. The CDR3 runs 16 residues. Germline-derived CDR1 and CDR2 are LGHNA and YSLEER. The CDR3 sequence is CASSQDGAPPGNTIYF. CDR3 sequence (DNA): TGCGCCAGCAGCCAAGACGGAGCCCCCCCTGGAAACACCATATATTTT.

J is TRBJ2-7 and V is TRBV19, with 9 positions matching TRBD1. The germline gives CDR1 LNHDA, CDR2 SQIVND (reference sequence). With V trimmed by 3 bases and J by 3 bases, 6 bases remained unmatched. CDR3 size: 15 residues. The CDR3 loop reads CASSILATGGYEQYF. In DNA, the CDR3 is TGTGCCAGTAGTATTTTAGCGACAGGGGGCTACGAGCAGTACTTC.

The genes are TRBV13 and TRBJ2-2; 7 bases are shared with TRBD1. CDR3 size: 15 residues. The germline gives CDR1 PRHDT, CDR2 FYEKMQ (reference sequence). V shed 0 bases, J shed 5 bases, and the junction held 3 bases outside the gene matches. CDR3 protein: CASSLGRGRTGELFF. CDR3 DNA sequence: TGTGCCAGCAGCTTAGGCAGGGGGAGAACCGGGGAGCTGTTTTTT. The full variable domain, its missing parts supplied by reference TRBV13 and TRBJ2-2, is AAGVIQSPRHLIKEKRETATLKCYPIPRHDTVYWYQQGPGQDPQFLISFYEKMQSDKGSIPDRFSAQQFSDYHSELNMSSLELGDSALYFCASSLGRGRTGELFFGEGSRLTVL.

The rearrangement links TRBV28 to TRBJ2-5, with a tentative D call TRBD2 (5 bases). V was shortened by 3 bases and J by 4 bases, with 6 bases between the two germline ends. The CDR3 is 12 amino acids. Looked up from germline, CDR1 is MDHEN and CDR2 is SYDVKM. CDR3 residues: CASSFAGETQYF. The DNA of the CDR3 is TGTGCCAGCAGTTTTGCGGGAGAGACCCAGTACTTC.

The chain uses TRBV2 and TRBJ2-5; D not certain. CDR1 SNHLY and CDR2 FYNNEI come from the germline V gene. The CDR3 loop spans 12 amino acids. The V end lost 7 bases, the J end lost 4 bases, and 10 bases lay between the germline ends. Written as DNA, the CDR3 is TGTGCCAGCACGTACAGCCGAGAGACCCAGTACTTC. This encodes CASTYSRETQYF.

This CDR3 reads CASSGLDRVGYGYTF. CDR3 DNA sequence: TGCGCCAGCAGCGGTCTGGACAGGGTTGGCTATGGCTACACCTTC. The chain recombines TRBV5-1 with TRBJ1-2; 8 nucleotides agree with TRBD1. The length of the CDR3 is 15 residues. V shed 4 bases and J 4 bases; nucleotides not matched to a gene: 9. Germline CDR1 reads SGHRS; CDR2 reads YFSETQ. Supplemented by reference TRBV5-1 and TRBJ1-2, the full variable domain reads KAGVTQTPRYLIKTRGQQVTLSCSPISGHRSVSWYQQTPGQGLQFLFEYFSETQRNKGNFPGRFSGRQFSNSRSEMNVSTLELGDSALYLCASSGLDRVGYGYTFGSGTRLTVV.

This clone was picked up one time. The chain is built from TRBV5-6 and TRBJ1-3; D call uncertain. This CDR3 spans 18 amino acids. Per the germline V gene, CDR1 is SGHDT and CDR2 is YYEEEE. With 2 bases removed from V and 4 bases from J, the gap between germline ends came to 22 bases. The CDR3 here is CASSFGLSGSRGGNTIYF. CDR3 coding DNA: TGTGCCAGCAGCTTTGGGTTGTCGGGGTCCCGGGGAGGAAACACCATATATTTT.

This chain joins TRBV6-5 and TRBJ1-2; 10 nucleotides match TRBD1. The junction had 1 base not matched to a gene; V was cut back by 2 bases and J by 4 bases. Per the germline V gene, CDR1 is MNHEY and CDR2 is SVGAGI. The CDR3 is 14 amino acids. CDR3 DNA: TGTGCCAGCAGTTACGGGGACAGGGGCTATGGCTACACCTTC. Its protein product is CASSYGDRGYGYTF.